A selection of T cell receptor beta chains follows, all from one sample in a study of blood T cell repertoires in COVID-19. Profiling relied on immunoSEQ multiplex PCR, and the TCRdb table lists in-frame clones only, not all of them. The repertoire includes 110,000 or so clones, 65% to 80% of them detected once, and about 2.3% sits in the top ten. Sequenced sample: peripheral blood. Receptors originate from a man in his fifties with acute or convalescent COVID-19. CDR3s include the opening cysteine and the closing phenylalanine or tryptophan. D genes are given only for firm matches. Size tells how often a clone was seen (once, few, many) or the class of an expanded clone, and some rows leave it out.

j_gene,v_gene,abundance,d_gene,CDR3nt,CDR3aa
TRBJ1-4,TRBV5-1,-,TRBD1,TGCGCCAGCAGCTTGGCAGGGGGAACTAATGAAAAACTGTTTTTT,CASSLAGGTNEKLFF
TRBJ2-3,TRBV7-9,once,-,TGTGCCAGCAGCTTAAGCAGGGACACAGATACGCAGTATTTT,CASSLSRDTDTQYF
TRBJ2-1,TRBV4-1,-,-,TGCGCCAGCAGCCAAGTGTACACAGATAATGAGCAGTTCTTC,CASSQVYTDNEQFF
TRBJ2-3,TRBV18,-,-,TGTGCCAGCTCACCGAGTCAGGCTGGCACAGATACGCAGTATTTT,CASSPSQAGTDTQYF
TRBJ1-1,TRBV9,-,-,TGTGCCAGCAGCGTAGAGGGGTGGGCCACTGAAGCTTTCTTT,CASSVEGWATEAFF
TRBJ2-3,TRBV20-1,-,-,TGCAGTGCTACGTTACAAGATACGCAGTATTTT,CSATLQDTQYF
TRBJ2-1,TRBV27,-,-,TGTGCCAGCACCCCGGGAGAAAGGTTGAGGAATGAGCAGTTCTTC,CASTPGERLRNEQFF
TRBJ2-3,TRBV3-1/TRBV3-2,-,-,TGTGCCAGCAGCCAAGGGACTTCCCAGGCGCAGTATTTT,CASSQGTSQAQYF
TRBJ2-7,TRBV7-8,-,-,TGTGCCAGCGACAATTACGAGCAGTACTTC,CASDNYEQYF
TRBJ2-7,TRBV11-2,-,TRBD1,TGTGCCAGCAGCTTAGAGGCAGGGGGTGGCTACGAGCAGTACTTC,CASSLEAGGGYEQYF
TRBJ1-1,TRBV9,once,-,TGTGCCAGCTCGAATGGGCCGTTCATGACTGAAGCTTTCTTT,CASSNGPFMTEAFF
TRBJ2-7,TRBV10-1,few,-,TGCGCCAGCTCCCGGGAAGCACTGATGGGGGAGCAGTACTTC,CASSREALMGEQYF
TRBJ2-7,TRBV7-8,-,TRBD1,TGTGCCAGCAGCTTAAACGGACAGGCCACCTACGAGCAGTACTTC,CASSLNGQATYEQYF
TRBJ2-1,TRBV2,-,-,TGTGCCAGCAGTTATTATAGCTCCTACAATGAGCAGTTCTTC,CASSYYSSYNEQFF
TRBJ2-7,TRBV29-1,-,TRBD2,TGCAGCGTTGAAGCGGGAGGTAGTGAGCAGTACTTC,CSVEAGGSEQYF
TRBJ1-5,TRBV5-1,-,TRBD1,TGCGCCAGCAGCCTGGGGGACAGGGAAGGCAATCAGCCCCAGCATTTT,CASSLGDREGNQPQHF
TRBJ2-7,TRBV6-1,-,-,TGTGCCAGCAGTGAGGCCTCCACCTACGAGCAGTACTTC,CASSEASTYEQYF
TRBJ2-1,TRBV19,-,TRBD2,TGTGCCAGTAGTAAATCAAGCGGGGGGGCCTATGAGCAGTTCTTC,CASSKSSGGAYEQFF
TRBJ1-1,TRBV19,-,-,TGTGCCAGTAGTACAGGGGAAGCTTTCTTT,CASSTGEAFF
TRBJ2-1,TRBV6-5,-,-,TGTGCCAGGAACCAAGGGGTGGTTGAGCAGTTCTTC,CARNQGVVEQFF
TRBJ2-4,TRBV6-5,-,-,TGTGCCAGCAGCTCCCGGGCCAAAAACATTCAGTACTTC,CASSSRAKNIQYF
TRBJ2-1,TRBV19,-,TRBD2,TGTGCCAGTAGTAAGCCCCCTAGCGGGGGAAACAATGAGCAGTTCTTC,CASSKPPSGGNNEQFF
TRBJ2-5,TRBV5-1,-,-,TGCGCCAGCAGCCCCACACAAGAGACCCAGTACTTC,CASSPTQETQYF
TRBJ1-1,TRBV6-5,-,-,TGTGCCAGCAGTCTCCAGGAAAACACTGAAGCTTTCTTT,CASSLQENTEAFF
TRBJ2-7,TRBV7-9,-,TRBD1,TGTGCCAGCCGACAGGGGTTTAACGAGCAGTACTTC,CASRQGFNEQYF
TRBJ2-2,TRBV5-5,many,TRBD2,TGTGCCAGCAGCTCCTCTAGCGGCTACACCGGGGAGCTGTTTTTT,CASSSSSGYTGELFF
TRBJ1-1,TRBV9,-,-,TGTGCCAGCAGCGGACGGGGAGTTGCTGAAGCTTTCTTT,CASSGRGVAEAFF
TRBJ2-1,TRBV5-1,-,TRBD1,TGCGCCAGCAGCTTGCCGGGACAGGGTCGGAATGAGCAGTTCTTC,CASSLPGQGRNEQFF
TRBJ2-2,TRBV7-8,-,-,TGTGCCAGCAGCCTTACGGGGACCGGGGAGCTGTTTTTT,CASSLTGTGELFF
TRBJ2-7,TRBV5-1,-,TRBD1,TGCGCCAGCAGCTTTATACAGGGGTACGAGCAGTACTTC,CASSFIQGYEQYF
TRBJ2-7,TRBV7-9,-,TRBD1,TGTGCCAGCACCGGGGACAGGGGCTACGAGCAGTACTTC,CASTGDRGYEQYF
TRBJ2-7,TRBV9,-,TRBD1,TGTGCCAGCAGTTTAACGACAGGGTTTAACGACGAGCAGTACTTC,CASSLTTGFNDEQYF
TRBJ2-7,TRBV28,-,TRBD2,TGTGCCAGCAGTCCCCTCCTACTAGCGAAGTACTCCTACGAGCAGTACTTC,CASSPLLLAKYSYEQYF
TRBJ2-4,TRBV7-9,-,TRBD1,TGTGCCAGCAGCTTAGGGTTGGACAGGGGGGCCAAAAACATTCAGTACTTC,CASSLGLDRGAKNIQYF
TRBJ1-5,TRBV5-5,-,-,TGTGCCAGCAGCTTGAGTTTTGCGGAAAATCAGCCCCAGCATTTT,CASSLSFAENQPQHF
TRBJ1-6,TRBV5-6,few,-,TGTGCCAGCAGCTTACCCTCAGGGGACACCTATAATTCACCCCTCCACTTT,CASSLPSGDTYNSPLHF
TRBJ2-6,TRBV7-6,-,-,TGTGCCAGCAGCTCGGGACTCCGCTCTGGGGCCAACGTCCTGACTTTC,CASSSGLRSGANVLTF
TRBJ2-3,TRBV6-4,-,TRBD1,TGTGCCAGCAGTGAAAGGGACAGGGCTACAGATACGCAGTATTTT,CASSERDRATDTQYF
TRBJ2-1,TRBV7-3,-,-,TGTGCCAGCAGCTCACGCGGGACTCCAGGCTACAATGAGCAGTTCTTC,CASSSRGTPGYNEQFF
TRBJ2-7,TRBV28,-,TRBD1,TGTGCCAGCAGTTTCGGCGGTTGGGACAGCACCTACGAGCAGTACTTC,CASSFGGWDSTYEQYF
TRBJ2-1,TRBV28,-,TRBD1,TGTGCCAGCAGTTTTACCAGGGACAGGGGCAATGAGCAGTTCTTC,CASSFTRDRGNEQFF
TRBJ2-3,TRBV5-1,-,TRBD1,TGCGCCAGCTCGCGGGACAGGAGCACAGATACGCAGTATTTT,CASSRDRSTDTQYF
TRBJ1-6,TRBV28,-,-,TGTGCCAGCAGTTTGATCGTGGGGATAGAGATGGGGCAGAACTCACCCCTCCACTTT,CASSLIVGIEMGQNSPLHF
TRBJ2-3,TRBV3-1/TRBV3-2,once,-,TGTGCCAGCAGCCAAGAGGGAGCCCCCCGTGTGGGGGGGGCCACAGATACGCAGTATTTT,CASSQEGAPRVGGATDTQYF
TRBJ2-1,TRBV24-1,-,TRBD2,TGTGCCACCAGTGGTAGCGGGGGATACAATGAGCAGTTCTTC,CATSGSGGYNEQFF
TRBJ1-2,TRBV27,once,TRBD1,TGTGCCAGCAGTTTATCTCTGCAGGGGGATGGCTACACCTTC,CASSLSLQGDGYTF